Below, 3 T cell receptor beta chains from the same sample are listed, as sequenced in a study of beta chain features in type 1 diabetes. Expressed TCRB transcripts were sequenced, since all the RNA that had been isolated was reverse transcribed. TCRdb keeps only in-frame clones here, not all; method: immunoSEQ multiplex PCR. The table lists around 500,000 clones, about an eighth of them singletons. The sample taken for sequencing was naive CD4+ T cells from blood. The receptors here all came from a young woman in good health.

This clone was detected only a few times. The chain combines TRBV19 with TRBJ2-1, with unresolved D. Germline V gene sequence: CDR1 LNHDA, CDR2 SQIVND (reference sequence). The V end lost 0 bases, the J end lost 0 bases, and 6 bases lay between the germline ends. The CDR3 is made up of 15 amino acids. CDR3 nucleotide sequence: TGTGCCAGTAGTATAGACTGGTACTCCTACAATGAGCAGTTCTTC. Amino acid sequence: CASSIDWYSYNEQFF.

In this sample, this clone turned up once. The chain joins TRBV7-2 to TRBJ1-2, with D unclear. From germline, CDR1 is SGHTA and CDR2 FQGNSA. Trimming cost V 2 bases and J 4 bases, with 11 bases left between them. There are 14 residues in the CDR3. The chain's CDR3 is CASSLKPGPYGYTF. In DNA, the CDR3 is TGTGCCAGCAGCTTAAAGCCAGGACCCTATGGCTACACCTTC.

This clone was seen a handful of times. The same CDR3 arises from other DNA sequences in this sample as well. The chain joins TRBV7-2 to TRBJ2-7; 7 bases align to TRBD1. J was trimmed by 3 bases and V by 4 bases; bases with no gene match: 3. The CDR3 loop spans 13 amino acids. Germline V gene lookup returns CDR1 SGHTA and CDR2 FQGNSA. The chain's CDR3 is CASSSRTGYEQYF. DNA of the CDR3: TGTGCCAGCAGCTCCCGGACAGGCTACGAGCAGTACTTC.